This entry features one T cell receptor (beta chain) sequence. Its target is unknown. Each bulk PBMC sample had approximately 350 ng DNA loaded. Some clones are missing from TCRdb's copy, which holds only in-frame ones; the method was immunoSEQ multiplex PCR. This table has several thousand clones, approximately 77% appearing once. Time point defined: pre-treatment baseline. Patients had no prior systemic cancer treatment, immunosuppressants or other active cancers. This sample was included in a study of blood T cell dynamics during melanoma immunotherapy. Study-level points and caveats: Clones driving repertoire changes may be melanoma-specific or general immune activation.

Germline V gene sequence: CDR1 SGHAT, CDR2 FQNNGV. The CDR3 runs to 16 residues. J lost 3 bases, V lost 1 base, and 6 bases had no gene match. Specimen: blood, collected from a patient treated with checkpoint blockade. This TCR came from a human donor with melanoma. J is TRBJ2-7 and V is TRBV11-2; 10 bases match TRBD2. The CDR3 sequence: CASSLVRTSGFYEQYF. CDR3 bases: TGTGCCAGCAGCTTAGTAAGGACTAGCGGATTCTACGAGCAGTACTTC.